This is a list of T cell receptor beta chains from one sample in a study of cytomegalovirus exposure and HLA in healthy donors. Profiling relied on immunoSEQ multiplex PCR, and the TCRdb table lists in-frame clones only, not all of them. Of tens of thousands of clones detected, around 49% appear once; the ten largest clones hold roughly 6.2%. Sequencing used PBMCs. The receptors here all came from a woman aged 35 to 49 in good health and CMV-seropositive. Both conserved end residues are part of each CDR3. The D gene is left open where the match is weak. Size values are once, few and many counts, or a class for expanded clones, and some rows have none.

14	NA	TRBV7-2	NA	TRBJ2-1	CASSPRTMLNEQFF	TGTGCCAGCAGCCCAAGGACTATGCTCAATGAGCAGTTCTTC
21	NA	TRBV6-4	NA	TRBJ1-5	CASSDSKFRGATYLSNQPQHF	TGTGCCAGCAGTGACTCGAAGTTCCGGGGGGCGACCTATTTAAGCAATCAGCCCCAGCATTTT
13	NA	TRBV7-9	TRBD1	TRBJ1-4	CASSLEGTGVLFF	TGTGCCAGCAGCTTAGAAGGGACAGGGGTTCTGTTTTTT
13	NA	TRBV30	NA	TRBJ2-1	CAWSRDLYNEQFF	TGTGCCTGGTCCCGGGATCTGTACAATGAGCAGTTCTTC
12	NA	TRBV5-6	NA	TRBJ1-2	CASRTAYYGYTF	TGTGCCAGCAGGACAGCCTACTATGGCTACACCTTC
12	NA	TRBV19	NA	TRBJ1-4	CATGSFNEKLFF	TGTGCTACCGGGTCCTTCAATGAAAAACTGTTTTTT
16	NA	TRBV29-1	TRBD2	TRBJ2-3	CSVEDGGTRILDTQYF	TGCAGCGTTGAAGATGGAGGGACTAGGATTCTTGATACGCAGTATTTT
14	NA	TRBV19	NA	TRBJ1-1	CASSIVGNSRKAFF	TGTGCCAGTAGTATTGTGGGCAATTCCCGAAAAGCTTTCTTT
15	few	TRBV6-1	NA	TRBJ1-4	CASKVHVGTGGKLFF	TGTGCCAGCAAAGTACATGTCGGGACCGGGGGAAAACTGTTTTTT
14	NA	TRBV5-1	NA	TRBJ1-2	CASTIGREDYGYTF	TGCGCCAGCACCATCGGCAGGGAAGACTATGGCTACACCTTC
14	few	TRBV11-2	TRBD1	TRBJ2-5	CASSKDRASETQYF	TGTGCCAGCAGCAAGGACAGGGCGTCCGAGACCCAGTACTTC
15	NA	TRBV7-9	NA	TRBJ1-1	CASSSHTGGYTEAFF	TGTGCCAGCAGCTCTCACACCGGGGGGTACACTGAAGCTTTCTTT
16	few	TRBV4-1	TRBD1	TRBJ2-3	CASSQDFAGGSDTQYF	TGCGCCAGCAGCCAAGATTTCGCAGGGGGCTCAGATACGCAGTATTTT
11	few	TRBV19	NA	TRBJ1-1	CASLRDTEAFF	TGTGCCAGTCTCCGGGACACTGAAGCTTTCTTT
13	NA	TRBV4-2	NA	TRBJ2-1	CASSQDRTREQFF	TGTGCCAGCAGCCAAGATCGGACTCGTGAGCAGTTCTTC
13	few	TRBV7-3	NA	TRBJ2-3	CASSRGLTDTQYF	TGTGCCAGCAGCCGGGGACTCACAGATACGCAGTATTTT